These T cell receptor beta chains were read from a single sample in a study of blood T cell repertoires in COVID-19. Generated by immunoSEQ multiplex PCR, the TCRdb table keeps only in-frame clones and is missing some. The top ten clones hold around 11% of a sample with about 89,000 clones, 81% of them seen once. Input material: peripheral blood. Receptors originate from a woman of 80 years or more with acute or convalescent COVID-19. CDR3s include the opening cysteine and the closing phenylalanine or tryptophan. The D gene is left open where the match is weak. Expanded clones are given a class, and other clones once, few, many or no size at all.

V	size	J	D	CDR3	DNA
TRBV5-6	-	TRBJ2-3	-	CASSSGLLTDTQYF	TGTGCCAGCAGCTCTGGACTACTAACAGATACGCAGTATTTT
TRBV5-4	-	TRBJ1-6	TRBD1	CASSPRQGSASPLHF	TGTGCCAGCAGCCCGCGACAGGGAAGTGCTTCACCCCTCCACTTT
TRBV11-2	-	TRBJ2-5	-	CASSRVGGGGGQETQYF	TGTGCCAGCAGCCGAGTCGGAGGGGGAGGGGGCCAAGAGACCCAGTACTTC
TRBV25-1	many	TRBJ2-1	TRBD1	CATRGQGKYNEQFF	TGTGCCACCCGGGGACAGGGAAAATACAATGAGCAGTTCTTC
TRBV10-1	-	TRBJ2-7	TRBD1	CASTREDRGYEQYF	TGCGCCAGCACTCGAGAGGACAGGGGTTACGAGCAGTACTTC
TRBV27	-	TRBJ1-2	TRBD1	CASSSGQGVRSGYTF	TGTGCCAGCAGTTCAGGACAGGGGGTTAGGAGTGGCTACACCTTC
TRBV28	few	TRBJ1-1	-	CASRGTGNTEAFF	TGTGCCAGCAGGGGAACAGGGAACACTGAAGCTTTCTTT
TRBV28	-	TRBJ1-4	-	CASSTGGASYEKLFF	TGTGCCAGCAGCACTGGGGGGGCCTCCTATGAAAAACTGTTTTTT
TRBV18	-	TRBJ2-2	TRBD1	CASSGQGAGELFF	TGTGCCAGTTCCGGACAGGGGGCTGGGGAGCTGTTTTTT
TRBV7-9	-	TRBJ2-1	-	CASSPERGGPASSYNEQFF	TGTGCCAGCAGCCCCGAGAGGGGGGGCCCCGCAAGCTCCTACAATGAGCAGTTCTTC
TRBV6-2/TRBV6-3	-	TRBJ2-7	-	CASSTPRTLIYEQYF	TGTGCCAGCAGCACCCCGAGGACACTGATCTATGAGCAGTACTTC
TRBV18	-	TRBJ2-7	-	CASSPPGGYNYEQYF	TGTGCCAGCTCACCACCCGGCGGTTACAACTACGAGCAGTACTTC
TRBV3-1/TRBV3-2	-	TRBJ1-6	-	CASSQAPGQNNSPLHF	TGTGCCAGCAGCCAAGCACCCGGACAGAATAATTCACCCCTCCACTTT
TRBV10-1	-	TRBJ2-1	TRBD2	CASSRSGGANEQFF	TGCGCCAGCAGTCGTAGCGGGGGGGCGAATGAGCAGTTCTTC
TRBV27	-	TRBJ2-5	-	CASSLMGVETQYF	TGTGCCAGCAGTTTAATGGGAGTGGAGACCCAGTACTTC
TRBV7-9	once	TRBJ1-4	-	CASSPNRRGSNEKLFF	TGTGCCAGCAGTCCGAATCGGAGGGGTTCTAATGAAAAACTGTTTTTT
TRBV18	-	TRBJ1-2	TRBD1	CASSPGQGAFDGYTF	TGTGCCAGCTCACCGGGACAGGGGGCCTTCGATGGCTACACCTTC
TRBV15	-	TRBJ2-3	TRBD2	CATSEGLAGTDTQYF	TGTGCCACCAGCGAGGGACTAGCGGGCACAGATACGCAGTATTTT
TRBV5-6	medium-sized	TRBJ1-6	TRBD1	CASSGGQAVSPLHF	TGTGCCAGCAGCGGGGGACAGGCGGTTTCACCCCTCCACTTT
TRBV11-3	-	TRBJ2-2	TRBD2	CASSVSGGAGELFF	TGTGCCAGCAGCGTTAGCGGGGGGGCCGGGGAGCTGTTTTTT
TRBV4-2	-	TRBJ1-4	TRBD1	CASSQDGPGGGEKLFF	TGTGCCAGCAGCCAAGATGGACCAGGGGGCGGCGAAAAACTGTTTTTT
TRBV6-6	-	TRBJ2-6	-	CAVRGSGGANVLTF	TGTGCCGTACGGGGGTCAGGTGGGGCCAACGTCCTGACTTTC
TRBV7-2	few	TRBJ2-1	TRBD2	CASSASGGAGSYNEQFF	TGTGCCAGCAGCGCCAGCGGGGGGGCAGGTTCCTACAATGAGCAGTTCTTC
TRBV28	-	TRBJ1-4	-	CASSFGPPGEKLFF	TGTGCCAGCAGTTTTGGACCCCCGGGAGAAAAACTGTTTTTT
TRBV5-4	-	TRBJ1-2	TRBD1	CASSSTGGAYGYTF	TGTGCCAGCAGCTCAACAGGGGGCGCGTATGGCTACACCTTC
TRBV28	once	TRBJ2-2	TRBD1	CASSLWPRKGATGELFF	TGTGCCAGCAGTTTATGGCCCAGAAAGGGGGCCACCGGGGAGCTGTTTTTT
TRBV28	few	TRBJ1-5	-	CASSPVLRENQPQHF	TGTGCCAGCAGCCCGGTACTAAGGGAGAATCAGCCCCAGCATTTT
TRBV19	-	TRBJ1-5	-	CASSIGRIRNQPQHF	TGTGCCAGTAGTATAGGCAGGATAAGGAATCAGCCCCAGCATTTT
TRBV5-1	-	TRBJ1-4	-	CASSLFSREDEKLFF	TGCGCCAGCAGCTTGTTTTCCAGGGAGGATGAAAAACTGTTTTTT
TRBV3-1/TRBV3-2	-	TRBJ1-3	-	CASSQEKGSGGNTIYF	TGTGCCAGCAGCCAAGAAAAGGGAAGCGGAGGAAACACCATATATTTT
TRBV19	-	TRBJ2-7	-	CASSIRLSSYEQYF	TGTGCCAGTAGTATCCGGTTAAGCTCCTACGAGCAGTACTTC
TRBV6-1	once	TRBJ2-2	-	CASSELGARSTGELFF	TGTGCCAGCAGTGAACTTGGGGCGAGGTCCACCGGGGAGCTGTTTTTT
TRBV18	-	TRBJ1-2	TRBD1	CASSLLDRGDHGYTF	TGTGCCAGCTCACTACTAGACAGGGGAGACCATGGCTACACCTTC
TRBV11-2	-	TRBJ1-3	TRBD1	CASSLVGQGFRSGNTIYF	TGTGCCAGCAGCTTAGTCGGACAGGGGTTTAGATCTGGAAACACCATATATTTT
TRBV19	once	TRBJ2-1	TRBD1	CASSIVTGGTDEQFF	TGTGCCAGTAGTATCGTAACAGGGGGCACCGATGAGCAGTTCTTC
TRBV29-1	-	TRBJ1-1	-	CSVNGIGRKVNTEAFF	TGCAGCGTTAACGGGATAGGGAGGAAGGTGAACACTGAAGCTTTCTTT
TRBV7-9	-	TRBJ1-6	TRBD1	CASSSDRGVYNSPLHF	TGTGCCAGCAGCTCCGACAGGGGGGTCTATAATTCACCCCTCCACTTT
TRBV5-4	-	TRBJ2-1	TRBD2	CASSLGAGGGYNEQFF	TGTGCCAGCAGCTTAGGTGCGGGGGGAGGTTACAATGAGCAGTTCTTC